This TCR beta chain was found in a study of T cell repertoires in cytomegalovirus infection. Study-level information: Peptides in the study included HLA-C-restricted and HLA-B-restricted CMV epitopes. Public TCR beta signatures indicated both CMV infection and matching HLA type. Study-wide results and limits: Dominant in the ex vivo response were TCR beta clonotypes restricted by HLA-C and specific for CMV.

A word on this clonotype: Its antigen is unknown.

TCRdb processed the reads anew with MiXCR; each CDR3 protein has one entry. The sample lists about 470,000 distinct CDR3 sequences; more than 40% were seen once. This specimen was cultured PBMCs, taken from culture after CMV antigen stimulation. The TCR was taken from a human donor in good health (CMV status not recorded). Some clones in this sample may be carry-over from other donors' samples.

The DNA for the CDR3 is TGTGCCAGCAGCTTAGAGCAGATCTACGAGCAGTACTTC. This encodes CASSLEQIYEQYF. The chain links TRBV7-2 to TRBJ2-7; unclear D gene. The CDR3 covers 13 residues. Trimming left V 1 base short and J 3 bases short, with 7 bases between. Looked up from germline, CDR1 is SGHTA and CDR2 is FQGNSA.